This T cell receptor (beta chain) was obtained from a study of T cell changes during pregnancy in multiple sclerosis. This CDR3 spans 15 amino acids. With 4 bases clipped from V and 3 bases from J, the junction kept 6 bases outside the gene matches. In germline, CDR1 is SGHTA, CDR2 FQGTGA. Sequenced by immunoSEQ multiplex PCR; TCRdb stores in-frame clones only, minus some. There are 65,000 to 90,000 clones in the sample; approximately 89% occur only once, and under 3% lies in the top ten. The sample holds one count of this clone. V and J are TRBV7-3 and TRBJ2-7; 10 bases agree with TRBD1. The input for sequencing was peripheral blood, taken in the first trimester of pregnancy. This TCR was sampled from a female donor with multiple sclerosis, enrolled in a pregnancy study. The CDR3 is CASSSAGTGVYEQYF. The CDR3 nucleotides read TGTGCCAGCAGCTCAGCCGGGACAGGGGTCTACGAGCAGTACTTC.